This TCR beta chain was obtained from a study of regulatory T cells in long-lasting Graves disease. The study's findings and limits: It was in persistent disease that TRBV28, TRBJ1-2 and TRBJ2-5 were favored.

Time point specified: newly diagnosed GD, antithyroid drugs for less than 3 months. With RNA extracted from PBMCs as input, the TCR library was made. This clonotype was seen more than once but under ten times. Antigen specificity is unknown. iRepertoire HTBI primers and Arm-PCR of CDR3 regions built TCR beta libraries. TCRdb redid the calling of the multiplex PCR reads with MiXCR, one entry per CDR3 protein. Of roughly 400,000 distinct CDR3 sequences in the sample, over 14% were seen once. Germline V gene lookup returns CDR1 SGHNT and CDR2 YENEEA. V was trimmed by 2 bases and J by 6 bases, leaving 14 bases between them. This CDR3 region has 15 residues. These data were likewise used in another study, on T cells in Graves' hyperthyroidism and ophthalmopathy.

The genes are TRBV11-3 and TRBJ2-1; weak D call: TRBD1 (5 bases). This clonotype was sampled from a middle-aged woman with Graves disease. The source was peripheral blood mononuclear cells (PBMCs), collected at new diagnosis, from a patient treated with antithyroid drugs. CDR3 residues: CASSLISQRGNEQFF. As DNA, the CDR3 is TGTGCCAGCAGCTTAATTTCCCAAAGGGGCAATGAGCAGTTCTTC.